One T cell receptor beta chain is described in this entry. The record originates from a study of blood T cell repertoires in COVID-19. Overall study: There were acute and convalescent COVID-19 samples, and they came from the United States, Italy and Spain. T cells, B-cell-depleted T cells, or PBMCs provided the cDNA or gDNA that served as material.

In the source study's methods: Amplification with reference gene primers provided the estimates of nucleated cell counts. Profiled with immunoSEQ multiplex PCR; TCRdb holds only in-frame clones, not every one. That table gives V, J and clone size, and the DNA gave D and trimming. In the table there are under 250,000 clones, around 80% of which are singletons. Germline V lookup: CDR1 LGHDT, CDR2 YNNKEL (reference sequence). V was pared by 0 bases and J by 5 bases, with 5 bases of the junction left unmatched. The CDR3 extends over 15 amino acids. The chain joins TRBV3-1 (or the pseudogene TRBV3-2) to TRBJ1-2; 8 positions agree with TRBD1. This TCR was sampled from a human donor in a cohort sampled during active COVID-19. The sequencing input was peripheral blood. The CDR3 DNA is TGTGCCAGCAGCCAAGACAGAGGACAGGGTTATGGCTACACCTTC. Translating gives CASSQDRGQGYGYTF.